Listed below are T cell receptor beta chains from one sample, sequenced in a study of blood T cell repertoires in COVID-19. Generated by immunoSEQ multiplex PCR, the TCRdb table keeps only in-frame clones and is missing some. The table has about 150,000 clones, about 89% seen once; the top ten hold 2% to 3%. The sequenced sample consisted of peripheral blood. Every receptor here comes from a man between 45 and 60 years old with active COVID-19. Both conserved end residues are part of each CDR3. The order of the fields is CDR3 protein, V gene, J gene, clone size. Clone size appears in some rows only: once, few, many, or a class for an expanded clone.

CASNRQTSTDTQYF,TRBV7-2,TRBJ2-3,-
CASSRPGQDYEQYF,TRBV19,TRBJ2-7,-
CATSRTGSPGYEQYF,TRBV6-5,TRBJ2-7,-
CASSQMTTSGLHEQFF,TRBV3-1/TRBV3-2,TRBJ2-1,-
CASSWGGGYQETQYF,TRBV6-6,TRBJ2-5,-
CASRRQTSGENQQFF,TRBV6-5,TRBJ2-1,-
CASSGQGQAQPQHF,TRBV2,TRBJ1-5,-
CASRLGQGVNYGYTF,TRBV6-5,TRBJ1-2,-
CASSLYPHRGGDSNQPQHF,TRBV28,TRBJ1-5,-
CASSLGRTGGDYNEQFF,TRBV11-3,TRBJ2-1,-
CASSSGLAGTMVGDTQYF,TRBV7-3,TRBJ2-3,-
CASSQTGKSSGNTIYF,TRBV7-6,TRBJ1-3,-
CASSFQGLAKNIQYF,TRBV11-2,TRBJ2-4,once
CASSPPKNYEQYF,TRBV28,TRBJ2-7,-
CASSLSRGAGEDTQYF,TRBV4-2,TRBJ2-3,-
CAWSVSGGGNTIYF,TRBV30,TRBJ1-3,-
CSVPRDSEAFF,TRBV29-1,TRBJ1-1,-
CASTRQGYQETQYF,TRBV6-6,TRBJ2-5,once
CASSSGDSNQPQHF,TRBV6-5,TRBJ1-5,-
CASSQDRQGRHYGYTF,TRBV3-1/TRBV3-2,TRBJ1-2,-
CATSDPGQGPTHSYNEQFF,TRBV24-1,TRBJ2-1,once
CASSPATGESGGYTF,TRBV18,TRBJ1-2,-
CASSLAGQGSEQYF,TRBV5-1,TRBJ2-7,-
CASSLALFGHASTGNTIYF,TRBV7-2,TRBJ1-3,-
CASSPPGLAGSSYNEQFF,TRBV18,TRBJ2-1,-
CASSQGSANTGELFF,TRBV3-1/TRBV3-2,TRBJ2-2,-
CASSFGLSGSTGELFF,TRBV5-4,TRBJ2-2,-
CASSQALAQPQHF,TRBV4-3,TRBJ1-5,-
CASSLNSWNTEAFF,TRBV7-8,TRBJ1-1,-
CASSSDLDRWTGELFF,TRBV13,TRBJ2-2,-
CASSPNNEQFF,TRBV18,TRBJ2-1,few
CAWTGGKDEQYF,TRBV30,TRBJ2-7,-
CAGKTGDTDTQYF,TRBV6-5,TRBJ2-3,-
CASSPGVLGDEQYF,TRBV5-8,TRBJ2-7,-
CASSSLDRAYEQYF,TRBV27,TRBJ2-7,-
CASLKAGGPQDTQYF,TRBV12-5,TRBJ2-3,-
CASSLVGSRVGYGYTF,TRBV5-4,TRBJ1-2,-
CASSQNRQGGTEAFF,TRBV3-1/TRBV3-2,TRBJ1-1,-
CATQWSTGELFF,TRBV25-1,TRBJ2-2,-
CASSTTGTAYYGYTF,TRBV6-5,TRBJ1-2,once
CATHGTGTHSGANVLTF,TRBV5-1,TRBJ2-6,few
CSVWDIHGYTF,TRBV29-1,TRBJ1-2,-